This T cell receptor beta chain was retrieved from a study of shared clonotypes between healthy human individuals. A split of CD4+ cells into CD45RA+ naive and CD45RA-negative memory subsets was performed. The CDR3 is 14 amino acids. Trimming took off 4 bases at V and 7 bases at J, with 14 bases between the two ends. Germline V gene lookup returns CDR1 SGHRS and CDR2 YFSETQ. The protocol was immunoSEQ multiplex PCR, while the TCRdb copy is restricted to in-frame clones and leaves out a portion. This sample carries 1.5 million to 1.9 million clones, roughly 98% of them seen once, and the ten largest clones take roughly 0.4%.

The sequence came from a man under 40 in good health. The chain is built from TRBV5-1 and TRBJ1-4, with a tentative D call TRBD1 (6 bases). The sample taken for sequencing was naive CD4+ T cells sorted from blood. Subset of the sample: CD45RA+ positively selected. The CDR3 DNA sequence: TGCGCCAGCAGCCAGGGGCAGGTTATTGAAAAACTGTTTTTT. Amino acid sequence: CASSQGQVIEKLFF.